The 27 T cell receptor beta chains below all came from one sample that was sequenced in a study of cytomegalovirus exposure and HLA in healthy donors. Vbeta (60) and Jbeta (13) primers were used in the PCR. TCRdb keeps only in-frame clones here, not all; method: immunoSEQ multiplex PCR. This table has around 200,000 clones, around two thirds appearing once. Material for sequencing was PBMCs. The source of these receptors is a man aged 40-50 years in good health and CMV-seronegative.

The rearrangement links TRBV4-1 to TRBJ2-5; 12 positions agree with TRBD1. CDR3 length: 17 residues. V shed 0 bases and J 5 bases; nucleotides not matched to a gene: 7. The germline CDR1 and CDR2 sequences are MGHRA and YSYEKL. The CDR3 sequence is CASSQDAGTGGSETQYF. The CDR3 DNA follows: TGCGCCAGCAGCCAAGACGCAGGGACAGGGGGCTCGGAGACCCAGTACTTC.

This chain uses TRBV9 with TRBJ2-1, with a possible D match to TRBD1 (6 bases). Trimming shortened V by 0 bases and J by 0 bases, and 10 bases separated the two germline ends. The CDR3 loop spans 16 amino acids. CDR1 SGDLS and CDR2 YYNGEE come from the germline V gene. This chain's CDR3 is CASSVGTDTSYNEQFF. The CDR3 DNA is TGTGCCAGCAGCGTAGGGACAGACACCTCCTACAATGAGCAGTTCTTC.

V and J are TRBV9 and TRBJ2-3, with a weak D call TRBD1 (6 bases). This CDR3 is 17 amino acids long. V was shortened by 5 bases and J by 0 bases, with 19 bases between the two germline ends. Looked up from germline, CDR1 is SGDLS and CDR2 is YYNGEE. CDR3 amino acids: CASRSPIRDTSTDTQYF. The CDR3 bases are TGTGCCAGCAGAAGCCCCATCAGGGACACCAGCACAGATACGCAGTATTTT.

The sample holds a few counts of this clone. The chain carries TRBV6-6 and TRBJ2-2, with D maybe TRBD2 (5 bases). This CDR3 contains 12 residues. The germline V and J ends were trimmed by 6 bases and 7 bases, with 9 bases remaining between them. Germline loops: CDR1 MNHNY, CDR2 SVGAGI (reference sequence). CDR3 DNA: TGTGCCAGCAGCGGGGAAAACGGGGAGCTGTTTTTT. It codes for CASSGENGELFF.

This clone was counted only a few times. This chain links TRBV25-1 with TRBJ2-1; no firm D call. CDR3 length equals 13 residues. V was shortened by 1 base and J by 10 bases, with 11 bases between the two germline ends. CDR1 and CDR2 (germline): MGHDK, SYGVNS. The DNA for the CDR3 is TGTGCCAGCAGTGAATCAAGGATCGGGGAGCAGTTCTTC. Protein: CASSESRIGEQFF.

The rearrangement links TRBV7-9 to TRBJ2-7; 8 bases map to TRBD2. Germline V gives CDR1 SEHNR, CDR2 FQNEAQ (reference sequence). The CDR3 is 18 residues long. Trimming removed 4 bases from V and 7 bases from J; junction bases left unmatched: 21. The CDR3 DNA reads TGTGCCAGCAGCTCGACTAGCGCCCTGAGGACCGGACGTCAGGAGCAGTACTTC. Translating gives CASSSTSALRTGRQEQYF.

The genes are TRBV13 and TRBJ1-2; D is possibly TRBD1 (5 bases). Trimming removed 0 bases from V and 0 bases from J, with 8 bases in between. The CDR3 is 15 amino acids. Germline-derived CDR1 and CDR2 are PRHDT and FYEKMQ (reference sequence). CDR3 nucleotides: TGTGCCAGCAGCTTAGGGGCAGGGTCTAACTATGGCTACACCTTC. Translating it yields CASSLGAGSNYGYTF.

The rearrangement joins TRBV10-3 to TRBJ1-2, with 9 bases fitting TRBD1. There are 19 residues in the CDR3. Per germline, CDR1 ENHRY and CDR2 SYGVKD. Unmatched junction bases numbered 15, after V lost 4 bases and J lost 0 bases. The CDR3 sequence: CAISGPGQGGLGANYGYTF. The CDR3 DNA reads TGTGCCATCAGTGGGCCGGGACAGGGTGGACTTGGAGCTAACTATGGCTACACCTTC.

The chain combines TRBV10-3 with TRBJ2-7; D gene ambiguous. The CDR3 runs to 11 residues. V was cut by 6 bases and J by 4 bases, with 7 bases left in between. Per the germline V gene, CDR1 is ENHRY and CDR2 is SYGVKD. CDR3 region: CAISPEYEQYF. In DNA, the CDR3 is TGTGCCATCAGCCCTGAGTACGAGCAGTACTTC.

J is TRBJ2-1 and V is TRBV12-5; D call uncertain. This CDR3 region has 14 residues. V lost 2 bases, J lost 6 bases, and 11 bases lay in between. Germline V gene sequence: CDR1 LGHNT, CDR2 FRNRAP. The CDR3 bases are TGTGCTAGTGGTTTGTCGTCAGGCCGCAATGAGCAGTTCTTC. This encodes CASGLSSGRNEQFF. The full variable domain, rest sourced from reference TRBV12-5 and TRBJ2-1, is DARVTQTPRHKVTEMGQEVTMRCQPILGHNTVFWYRQTMMQGLELLAYFRNRAPLDDSGMPKDRFSAEMPDATLATLKIQPSEPRDSAVYFCASGLSSGRNEQFFGPGTRLTVL.

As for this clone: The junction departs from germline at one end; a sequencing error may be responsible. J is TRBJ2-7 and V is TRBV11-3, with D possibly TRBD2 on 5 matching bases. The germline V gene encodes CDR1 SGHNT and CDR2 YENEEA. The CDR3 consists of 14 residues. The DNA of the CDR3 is TGTGCCAGCAGCTTAGAGGCTAGCTCCCACGAGCAGTACTTC. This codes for CASSLEASSHEQYF.

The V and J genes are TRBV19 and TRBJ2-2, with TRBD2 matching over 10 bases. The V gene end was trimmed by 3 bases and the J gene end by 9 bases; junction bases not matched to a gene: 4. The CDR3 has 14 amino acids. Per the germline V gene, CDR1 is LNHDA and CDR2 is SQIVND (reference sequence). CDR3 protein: CASSMASGRRELFF. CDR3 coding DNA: TGTGCCAGTAGTATGGCTAGCGGGAGAAGGGAGCTGTTTTTT.

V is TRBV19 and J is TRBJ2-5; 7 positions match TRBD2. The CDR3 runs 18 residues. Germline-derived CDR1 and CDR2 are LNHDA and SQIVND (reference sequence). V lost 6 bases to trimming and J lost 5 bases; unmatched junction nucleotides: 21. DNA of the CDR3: TGTGCCAGTAGGGATTGGGTTAAGCGGGATAGGGGAGTTGAGACCCAGTACTTC. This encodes CASRDWVKRDRGVETQYF.

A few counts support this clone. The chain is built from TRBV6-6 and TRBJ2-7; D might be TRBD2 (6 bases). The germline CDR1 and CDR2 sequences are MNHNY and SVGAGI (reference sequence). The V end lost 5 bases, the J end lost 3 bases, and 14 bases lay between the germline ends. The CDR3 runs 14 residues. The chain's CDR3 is CASSAAGTDYEQYF. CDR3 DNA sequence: TGTGCCAGCAGTGCTGCGGGGACGGACTACGAGCAGTACTTC.

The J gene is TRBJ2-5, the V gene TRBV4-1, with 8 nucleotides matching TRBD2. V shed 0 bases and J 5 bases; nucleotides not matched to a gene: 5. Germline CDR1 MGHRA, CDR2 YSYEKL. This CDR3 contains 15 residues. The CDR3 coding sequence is TGCGCCAGCAGCCAAGACGGACTAGCCTTGGAGACCCAGTACTTC. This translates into CASSQDGLALETQYF.

This chain's CDR3 is CASRTPGLAGYNEQFF. CDR3 coding DNA: TGTGCCAGCAGAACCCCGGGACTAGCGGGGTACAATGAGCAGTTCTTC. This rearrangement joins TRBV7-8 to TRBJ2-1; 13 positions match TRBD2. J was trimmed by 4 bases and V by 6 bases; bases with no gene match: 6. The CDR3 extends over 16 amino acids. CDR1 SGHVS and CDR2 FQNEAQ come from the germline V gene. The entire variable domain, with the rest obtained from reference TRBV7-8 and TRBJ2-1, is as follows: GAGVSQSPRYKVAKRGQDVALRCDPISGHVSLFWYQQALGQGPEFLTYFQNEAQLDKSGLPSDRFFAERPEGSVSTLKIQRTQQEDSAVYLCASRTPGLAGYNEQFFGPGTRLTVL.

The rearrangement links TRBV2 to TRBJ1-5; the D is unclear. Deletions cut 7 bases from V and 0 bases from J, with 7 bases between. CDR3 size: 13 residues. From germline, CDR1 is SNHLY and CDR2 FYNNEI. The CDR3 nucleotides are TGTGCCAGCACGAGGGTTAGCAATCAGCCCCAGCATTTT. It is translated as CASTRVSNQPQHF.

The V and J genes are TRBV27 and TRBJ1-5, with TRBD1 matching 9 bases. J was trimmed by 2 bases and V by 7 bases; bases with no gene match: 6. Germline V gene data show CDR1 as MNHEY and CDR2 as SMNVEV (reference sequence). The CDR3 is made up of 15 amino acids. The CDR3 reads CASTRQGGGNQPQHF. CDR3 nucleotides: TGTGCCAGCACCCGACAGGGGGGCGGCAATCAGCCCCAGCATTTT.

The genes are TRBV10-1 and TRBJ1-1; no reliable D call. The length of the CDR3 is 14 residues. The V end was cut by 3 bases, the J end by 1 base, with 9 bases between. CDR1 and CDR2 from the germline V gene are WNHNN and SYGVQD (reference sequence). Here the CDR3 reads CASSDPGGNTEAFF. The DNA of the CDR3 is TGCGCCAGCAGTGACCCAGGAGGGAACACTGAAGCTTTCTTT.

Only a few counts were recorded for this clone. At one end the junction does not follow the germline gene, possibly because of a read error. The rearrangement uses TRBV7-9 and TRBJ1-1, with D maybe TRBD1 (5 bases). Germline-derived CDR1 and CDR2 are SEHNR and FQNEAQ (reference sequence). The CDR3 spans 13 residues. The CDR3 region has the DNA TGTTCCAGCAGCTTTTTCGGGGGCACTGAAGCTTTCTTT. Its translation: CSSSFFGGTEAFF.

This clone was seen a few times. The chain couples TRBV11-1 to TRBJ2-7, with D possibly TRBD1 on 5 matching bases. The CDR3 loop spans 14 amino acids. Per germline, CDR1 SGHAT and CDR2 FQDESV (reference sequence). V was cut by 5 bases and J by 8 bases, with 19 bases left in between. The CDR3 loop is CASSPTDDSHQQYF. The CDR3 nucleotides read TGTGCCAGCAGCCCTACCGATGACAGTCATCAGCAGTACTTC.

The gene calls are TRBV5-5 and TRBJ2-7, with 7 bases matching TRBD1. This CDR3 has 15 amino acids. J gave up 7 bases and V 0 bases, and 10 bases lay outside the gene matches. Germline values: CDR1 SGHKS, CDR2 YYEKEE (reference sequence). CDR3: CASSLVTGTVGEQYF. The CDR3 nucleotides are TGTGCCAGCAGCTTGGTCACCGGGACAGTAGGGGAGCAGTACTTC.

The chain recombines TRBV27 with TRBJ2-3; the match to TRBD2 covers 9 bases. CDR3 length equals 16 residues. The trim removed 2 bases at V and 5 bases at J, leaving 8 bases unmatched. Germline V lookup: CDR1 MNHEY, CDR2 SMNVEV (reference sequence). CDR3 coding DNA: TGTGCCAGCAGTTTAAACCGCGGGAGGGCCCAAGATACGCAGTATTTT. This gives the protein CASSLNRGRAQDTQYF.

In nucleotides, the CDR3 is TGTGCCAGCAGCTTCGGTAGGGGTGCCTACGAGCAGTACTTC. As protein: CASSFGRGAYEQYF. This rearrangement joins TRBV5-4 to TRBJ2-7; perhaps TRBD1 as D (5 bases). Germline CDR1 reads SGHNT; CDR2 reads YYREEE (reference sequence). The CDR3 has 14 residues. V lost 2 bases and J 2 bases, leaving 11 bases between the germline ends. Full variable domain (outside the CDR3, taken from reference TRBV5-4 and TRBJ2-7): ETGVTQSPTHLIKTRGQQVTLRCSSQSGHNTVSWYQQALGQGPQFIFQYYREEENGRGNFPPRFSGLQFPNYSSELNVNALELDDSALYLCASSFGRGAYEQYFGPGTRLTVT.

The CDR3 DNA follows: TGTGCCAGCAGCTTAACCCTGGACAGGGGGCAGAGTGAGCAGTTCTTC. Its translation is CASSLTLDRGQSEQFF. The chain links TRBV7-2 to TRBJ2-1, with 11 positions matching TRBD1. The CDR3 has 16 residues. From germline, CDR1 is SGHTA and CDR2 FQGNSA. The V gene end was trimmed by 2 bases and the J gene end by 9 bases; junction bases not matched to a gene: 9.

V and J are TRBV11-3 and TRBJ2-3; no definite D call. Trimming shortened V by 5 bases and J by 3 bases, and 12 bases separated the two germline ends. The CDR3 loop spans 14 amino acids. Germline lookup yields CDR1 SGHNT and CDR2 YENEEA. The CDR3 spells CASSEVGLTDTQYF. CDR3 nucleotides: TGTGCCAGCAGCGAGGTCGGGTTAACAGATACGCAGTATTTT.

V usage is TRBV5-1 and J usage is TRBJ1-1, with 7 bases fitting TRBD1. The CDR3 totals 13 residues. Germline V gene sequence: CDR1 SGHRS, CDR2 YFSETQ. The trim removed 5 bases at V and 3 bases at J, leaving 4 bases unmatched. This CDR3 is CASSKQGDTEAFF. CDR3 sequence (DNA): TGCGCCAGCAGTAAGCAGGGGGACACTGAAGCTTTCTTT.